This entry lists 21 T cell receptor beta chains sequenced from one sample in a study of T-cell reconstitution after alpha-beta-depleted transplantation in children. Preparing the TCRbeta library involved the use of unique molecular identifiers. One entry per CDR3 protein results from TCRdb running MiXCR on the PCR reads. The sample yields some 500,000 distinct CDR3 sequences, around 19% seen once. The specimen comprised PBMCs from the stem cell graft donor, sampled from the stem cell graft. The receptor set was obtained from a human donor who donated a stem cell graft to a child with acute lymphoblastic leukemia.

This clonotype has only a few counts. One junction end does not reproduce the germline sequence, and a read error may be involved. The rearrangement joins TRBV9 to TRBJ2-7; TRBD2 agrees at 11 bases. The germline CDR1 and CDR2 sequences are SGDLS and YYNGEE. The length of the CDR3 is 14 residues. The CDR3 nucleotides are TGTGCCAGCAATAGCGGGAGGGCCGTAAACGAGCAGCACTTC. The encoded protein is CASNSGRAVNEQHF.

This chain joins TRBV12-3 or TRBV12-4 and TRBJ2-7; 7 nucleotides line up with TRBD1. The trim removed 4 bases at V and 0 bases at J, leaving 6 bases unmatched. The CDR3 spans 15 residues. DNA for the CDR3: TGTGCCAGCAGTTACTCCGGGACAGCCTCCTACGAGCAGTACTTC. Its protein product is CASSYSGTASYEQYF.

The chain joins TRBV20-1 to TRBJ2-2; maybe TRBD1 (6 bases). Per germline, CDR1 DFQATT and CDR2 SNEGSKA (reference sequence). V was pared by 4 bases and J by 3 bases, with 9 bases between. There are 13 residues in the CDR3. CDR3 residues: CSANRDYTGELFF. The DNA of the CDR3 is TGCAGTGCTAACAGGGATTACACCGGGGAGCTGTTTTTT.

This clonotype was counted between two and nine times. DNA of the CDR3: TGTGCCACCAGCGGCGGGACAGTGGTTAATGAGCAGTTCTTC. Translated, it gives CATSGGTVVNEQFF. The chain links TRBV15 to TRBJ2-1; D is perhaps TRBD1 (7 bases). Germline-derived CDR1 and CDR2 are LNHNV and YYDKDF (reference sequence). V shed 5 bases and J shed 7 bases, with 15 bases lying between them. CDR3 length: 14 amino acids. The variable domain in full, with the rest retrieved from reference TRBV15 and TRBJ2-1, is DAMVIQNPRYQVTQFGKPVTLSCSQTLNHNVMYWYQQKSSQAPKLLFHYYDKDFNNEADTPDNFQSRRPNTSFCFLDIRSPGLGDTAMYLCATSGGTVVNEQFFGPGTRLTVL.

In this sample, this clonotype turned up a few times. The chain carries TRBV7-8 and TRBJ2-5; 9 positions agree with TRBD1. This CDR3 has 16 residues. V lost 5 bases and J lost 2; bases outside the gene matches: 9. Per the germline V gene, CDR1 is SGHVS and CDR2 is FQNEAQ. The CDR3 spells CASSEDRGWIQETQYF. The CDR3, as DNA: TGTGCCAGCAGCGAGGACAGGGGTTGGATACAAGAGACCCAGTACTTC.

The chain employs TRBV7-8 and TRBJ1-1; 9 bases align to TRBD1. CDR3 length equals 13 residues. Losses at the gene ends were 10 bases for V and 5 bases for J; bases not matched to a gene: 8. From germline, CDR1 is SGHVS and CDR2 FQNEAQ. The CDR3 loop reads CATRGTGKTEAFF. CDR3 DNA sequence: TGTGCCACCCGAGGGACAGGGAAGACTGAAGCTTTCTTT.

A few counts support this clonotype. This chain connects TRBV5-1 to TRBJ2-5, with TRBD2 matching 13 bases. Per the germline V gene, CDR1 is SGHRS and CDR2 is YFSETQ. The J segment lost 5 bases and the V segment lost 4 bases, leaving 14 bases of the junction unmatched. CDR3 length equals 18 residues. CDR3 in DNA: TGCGCCAGCAGCGCCTTAATGGGACTAGCGGGAATCGGGGAGACCCAGTACTTC. Residues: CASSALMGLAGIGETQYF.

The chain carries TRBV27 and TRBJ1-4; D possibly corresponds to TRBD1 (6 bases). Trimming took off 1 base at V and 4 bases at J, with 10 bases between the two ends. There are 15 residues in the CDR3. The V gene's germline CDR1 is MNHEY and CDR2 SMNVEV (reference sequence). CDR3 nucleotide sequence: TGTGCCAGCAGTTTATTGGGGGGCTTTAATGAAAAACTGTTTTTT. This sequence encodes CASSLLGGFNEKLFF.

The rearrangement uses TRBV5-1 and TRBJ1-1; no definite D call. The V and J ends lost 0 bases and 0 bases respectively, with 9 bases between them. The CDR3 loop spans 15 amino acids. Germline V gives CDR1 SGHRS, CDR2 YFSETQ. CDR3 sequence (DNA): TGCGCCAGCAGCTTGGTGGCCGATATGAACACTGAAGCTTTCTTT. This gives the protein CASSLVADMNTEAFF. The whole variable domain, filled in from reference TRBV5-1 and TRBJ1-1, reads KAGVTQTPRYLIKTRGQQVTLSCSPISGHRSVSWYQQTPGQGLQFLFEYFSETQRNKGNFPGRFSGRQFSNSRSEMNVSTLELGDSALYLCASSLVADMNTEAFFGQGTRLTVV.

This clonotype was found a few times. In DNA form, the CDR3 reads TGCAGTGCTAGAGATCCCGAGGTGGGGCACTCCTACGAGCAGTACTTC. Its translation: CSARDPEVGHSYEQYF. The rearrangement joins TRBV20-1 to TRBJ2-7; D perhaps matches TRBD1 (5 bases). This CDR3 is 16 amino acids long. Germline V CDR1 and CDR2: DFQATT, SNEGSKA (reference sequence). V gave up 0 bases and J gave up 0 bases, with 15 bases separating them.

The chain couples TRBV5-1 to TRBJ1-1; 10 bases map to TRBD1. This CDR3 spans 14 amino acids. Germline CDR1 is SGHRS and CDR2 is YFSETQ. V shed 6 bases and J 5 bases; nucleotides not matched to a gene: 7. CDR3 residues: CASTGDRGWTEAFF. Here the CDR3 DNA reads TGCGCCAGCACCGGGGACAGGGGTTGGACTGAAGCTTTCTTT.

The V gene is TRBV7-7, the J gene TRBJ1-5, with D unresolved. The CDR3 covers 16 residues. Trimming stripped 2 bases from V and 1 base from J, with 12 bases between. Germline CDR1 reads SSHAT; CDR2 reads FNYEAQ (reference sequence). CDR3 in DNA: TGTGCCAGCAGCTTATGGACCCACGGAAGCAATCAGCCCCAGCATTTT. As protein: CASSLWTHGSNQPQHF. Complete variable domain (other parts from reference TRBV7-7 and TRBJ1-5): GAGVSQSPRYKVTKRGQDVTLRCDPISSHATLYWYQQALGQGPEFLTYFNYEAQPDKSGLPSDRFSAERPEGSISTLTIQRTEQRDSAMYRCASSLWTHGSNQPQHFGDGTRLSIL.

The rearrangement uses TRBV29-1 and TRBJ2-1; D possibly matches TRBD1 or TRBD2 (5 bases each). The germline CDR1 and CDR2 sequences are SQVTM and ANQGSEA. CDR3 length: 13 amino acids. The V and J ends lost 4 bases and 3 bases respectively, with 10 bases between them. CDR3 sequence reads: CSVVPGRYNEQFF. The DNA for the CDR3 is TGCAGCGTTGTTCCGGGACGCTACAATGAGCAGTTCTTC.

This clonotype was recorded a few times. The chain carries TRBV6-5 and TRBJ1-5, with TRBD1 as a possible D gene (6 bases). Germline V CDR1 and CDR2: MNHEY, SVGAGI. Trimming removed 2 bases from V and 7 bases from J, with 12 bases in between. This CDR3 comprises 14 residues. The CDR3 coding sequence is TGTGCCAGCAGTTACGGGGGGGCGGAGCAGCCCCAGCATTTT. The encoded protein is CASSYGGAEQPQHF.

This chain links TRBV15 with TRBJ2-3, with TRBD2 matching 8 bases. Trimming cost V 0 bases and J 2 bases; bases outside gene matches: 7. Per germline, CDR1 LNHNV and CDR2 YYDKDF (reference sequence). The CDR3 length is 17 residues. The CDR3 region is CATSRDRGGGNTDTQYF. In DNA form, the CDR3 reads TGTGCCACCAGCAGAGATCGGGGGGGCGGCAACACAGATACGCAGTATTTT. The complete variable domain, with remaining parts taken from reference TRBV15 and TRBJ2-3, reads DAMVIQNPRYQVTQFGKPVTLSCSQTLNHNVMYWYQQKSSQAPKLLFHYYDKDFNNEADTPDNFQSRRPNTSFCFLDIRSPGLGDTAMYLCATSRDRGGGNTDTQYFGPGTRLTVL.

V and J are TRBV29-1 and TRBJ1-2; 8 bases agree with TRBD1. The CDR3 sequence is 13 residues long. The junction had 12 bases not matched to a gene; V was cut back by 8 bases and J by 7 bases. The germline CDR1 and CDR2 sequences are SQVTM and ANQGSEA. CDR3 loop: CSSLSGGLSGYTF. The CDR3 nucleotides are TGCAGCTCGTTATCAGGGGGCTTGAGTGGCTACACCTTC. The full variable domain, its missing parts supplied by reference TRBV29-1 and TRBJ1-2, is SAVISQKPSRDICQRGTSLTIQCQVDSQVTMMFWYRQQPGQSLTLIATANQGSEATYESGFVIDKFPISRPNLTFSTLTVSNMSPEDSSIYLCSSLSGGLSGYTFGSGTRLTVV.

The V call is TRBV19, the J call TRBJ1-1; D remains ambiguous. The V gene's germline CDR1 is LNHDA and CDR2 SQIVND (reference sequence). The length of the CDR3 is 13 residues. The V and J ends lost 3 bases and 0 bases respectively, with 5 bases between them. The CDR3 protein is CASSIILNTEAFF. In DNA form, the CDR3 reads TGTGCCAGTAGTATTATACTGAACACTGAAGCTTTCTTT.

The CDR3 nucleotides read TGTGCCAGCAGTTCTCGACTAGCGGGGAACACCGGGGAGCTGTTTTTT. Its protein is CASSSRLAGNTGELFF. The chain joins TRBV6-5 to TRBJ2-2; the match to TRBD2 covers 10 bases. CDR1 MNHEY and CDR2 SVGAGI come from the germline V gene. CDR3 length: 16 residues. The trim removed 4 bases at V and 1 base at J, leaving 3 bases unmatched.

V is TRBV4-1 and J is TRBJ2-1; 9 bases are shared with TRBD2. Germline V gene lookup returns CDR1 MGHRA and CDR2 YSYEKL. The CDR3 extends over 16 amino acids. V gave up 3 bases and J gave up 7 bases; unmatched junction bases: 10. Here the CDR3 reads CASSQVSGRSWNEQFF. The DNA of the CDR3 is TGCGCCAGCAGCCAGGTCAGCGGGAGGTCTTGGAATGAGCAGTTCTTC.

This clonotype has only a few counts. The genes are TRBV10-3 and TRBJ2-7; D possibly uses TRBD1 or TRBD2 (5 bases each). CDR3 length: 14 residues. Trimming stripped 9 bases from V and 2 bases from J, with 17 bases between. Germline V CDR1 and CDR2: ENHRY, SYGVKD. The CDR3 DNA follows: TGTGCCATTGGGACGCACGACCGAACCTACGAGCAGTACTTC. Amino acid sequence: CAIGTHDRTYEQYF.

This chain uses TRBV6-5 with TRBJ1-2; D call uncertain. The germline gives CDR1 MNHEY, CDR2 SVGAGI. The CDR3 is 12 residues long. The V end was cut by 6 bases, the J end by 8 bases, with 13 bases between. The CDR3 sequence: CASRAAGSGYTF. The CDR3 DNA reads as TGTGCCAGCAGAGCCGCGGGGTCGGGCTACACCTTC.